This is a list of T cell receptor beta chains from one sample in a study of shared clonotypes between healthy human individuals. The repertoire was sequenced with immunoSEQ multiplex PCR; TCRdb's copy has only in-frame clones and lacks some. The sample has some 580,000 clones; about 96% are singletons. The sample consisted of naive CD4+ T cells sorted from blood. These receptors all stem from a woman under 40 in good health. CDR3s leave out the opening cysteine and the closing phenylalanine or tryptophan. Each record gives: V gene, D gene, J gene, CDR3 length, CDR3 protein. A D gene is named only where the DNA matches it firmly.

>TRBV7-6|NA|TRBJ2-2|11
ASSSVNTGELF
>TRBV28|TRBD1|TRBJ2-6|15
ASSLAGGLAGANVLT
>TRBV5-1|NA|TRBJ1-3|12
ASSLTGFGNTIY
>TRBV18|NA|TRBJ1-1|13
ASSPQGGENTEAF
>TRBV5-1|TRBD2|TRBJ2-5|13
ASSLGAGGGETQY
>TRBV7-6|NA|NA|12
ASSLRTESYEQY
>TRBV5-1|TRBD2|TRBJ2-1|15
ASSFSAGGPSGYEQF
>TRBV2|TRBD1|TRBJ2-7|10
ASRQGAYEQY
>TRBV27|TRBD1|TRBJ1-6|14
ASSNSGTGSMSPLH
>TRBV5-5|NA|TRBJ2-7|9
ASSSSLEQY
>TRBV4-1|NA|TRBJ1-1|14
ASSQVYSGMNTEAF
>TRBV5-5|TRBD1|TRBJ2-7|11
ASSRGDRGEQY
>TRBV28|NA|TRBJ2-7|14
ASSFYSLARTYEQY
>TRBV5-1|NA|TRBJ2-7|12
ASSMAQGGDEQY
>TRBV28|NA|TRBJ1-2|10
ASSETGLGYT
>TRBV28|NA|TRBJ2-7|9
ASRGIYEQY
>TRBV7-3|TRBD2|TRBJ2-7|10
ASSTSGGRQY
>TRBV28|NA|TRBJ2-7|15
ASSTRGRGRASYEQY
>TRBV2|NA|TRBJ1-5|13
ASSGRRGSNQPQH
>TRBV30|TRBD1|TRBJ1-2|12
AWSGQGVNYGYT
>TRBV15|NA|TRBJ2-3|13
ATSRGGSSTDTQY
>TRBV12-5|TRBD2|TRBJ2-7|15
ASGLGEGTRRYYEQY
>TRBV27|NA|TRBJ1-4|13
ASSLRGTRKEKLF
>TRBV11-2|TRBD2|TRBJ2-5|14
ASSLETSVRAETQY
>TRBV5-1|TRBD1|TRBJ2-3|14
ASSPDRVRHTDTQY
>TRBV7-6|TRBD1|TRBJ2-7|11
ASTSTGINEQY
>TRBV11-3|TRBD1|TRBJ2-2|12
ASSLGTAVGELF
>TRBV7-8|NA|TRBJ1-1|10
ASSDRGVIDF
>TRBV7-8|NA|TRBJ2-7|13
ASSLTPVGPYEQY
>TRBV5-4|NA|TRBJ1-4|13
ASSLYLGSGEKLF
>TRBV9|NA|TRBJ1-4|12
ASSTDSYNEKLF
>TRBV7-9|NA|TRBJ1-4|15
ASRGRVGTAVHEKLF
>TRBV4-2|NA|TRBJ2-1|13
ASSPEVGIRNEQF
>TRBV7-9|TRBD2|TRBJ2-5|13
ASSPSRAGAETQY
>TRBV18|TRBD1|TRBJ2-7|12
ASSPGQGTSEQY
>TRBV6-1|NA|TRBJ2-4|15
ASSETDRRRRGNIQY
>TRBV19|NA|TRBJ1-3|11
ASEDSSGNTIY
>TRBV19|NA|TRBJ1-2|13
ASSPQRGANYGYT
>TRBV7-1|NA|TRBJ2-7|14
ASSLAGPVLSYEQY
>TRBV10-1|NA|TRBJ2-2|11
ASSESGTGELF
>TRBV5-5|NA|TRBJ1-5|13
ASSLDSHSNQPQH
>TRBV6-1|NA|TRBJ1-3|12
ASSEQFSGNTIY
>TRBV7-6|NA|TRBJ2-5|11
ASSFGGGQTQY
>TRBV6-5|NA|TRBJ2-5|12
ASSKQGSGETQY
>TRBV5-6|TRBD2|TRBJ2-5|12
ASSPGGGAETQY
>TRBV30|NA|TRBJ1-6|10
AWSAGPTALH
>TRBV28|TRBD1|TRBJ1-2|12
ASSLSGRGLGYT
>TRBV29-1|TRBD2|TRBJ2-7|12
SVSLVAGAYEQY
>TRBV7-9|TRBD1|TRBJ1-2|12
ASRITMAGGLDT
>TRBV28|TRBD1|TRBJ1-3|14
ASSRQGEISGNTIY
>TRBV10-1|TRBD1|TRBJ2-7|12
ASSEWDSPYEQY
>TRBV6-1|NA|TRBJ1-4|10
ASSQHSEKLF
>TRBV28|TRBD2|TRBJ2-7|12
ASGNSGSRGEQY
>TRBV6-6|TRBD1|TRBJ1-2|12
ASSSTTGNYGYT
>TRBV6-4|TRBD1|TRBJ2-7|13
ASREKDRSSYEQY
>TRBV18|NA|TRBJ2-7|12
ASSLGELRYEQY
>TRBV5-4|TRBD2|TRBJ2-1|15
ASSLPGLAASYNEQF
>TRBV4-2|TRBD2|TRBJ2-2|16
ASSHPLAGLERTGELF
>TRBV2|TRBD1|TRBJ1-5|13
ASSDLGQGLQPQH
>TRBV27|NA|TRBJ1-1|12
ASRGLRETPEAF